These 7 T cell receptor beta chains were all obtained from the same sample, sequenced in a study of CD8 T cells in Susac syndrome. RNA in amounts of roughly 0.5 to 1 ug was reverse transcribed with random hexamers. Each CDR3 protein gets one entry after TCRdb re-called the immunoSEQ multiplex PCR reads with MiXCR. The sample lists some 200,000 distinct CDR3 sequences; 92% were seen once. Sequencing input: CD8+ T cells from PBMCs. These receptors originate from a human donor with multiple sclerosis.

The J gene is TRBJ1-1, the V gene TRBV6-2 or TRBV6-3, with no clear D. CDR3 size: 14 residues. Trimming removed 10 bases at V and 1 base at J, with 16 bases between. Germline V gene lookup returns CDR1 MNHEY and CDR2 SVGEGT. CDR3 nucleotides: TGTGCCACCCCCCGGGGAATTGGGAACACTGAAGCTTTCTTT. It codes for CATPRGIGNTEAFF.

This chain joins TRBV12-3 or TRBV12-4 and TRBJ2-1, with D perhaps matching TRBD1 (6 bases). Trimming cost V 3 bases and J 9 bases, with 12 bases left between them. The CDR3 has 13 amino acids. The DNA of the CDR3 is TGTGCCAGCAGTTTTTTCAGGGGCTCTGAGCAGTTCTTC. Translating it yields CASSFFRGSEQFF.

The chain has TRBV18 and TRBJ2-2; 8 bases align to TRBD2. Germline CDR1 reads KGHSH; CDR2 reads LQKENI. Trimming removed 0 bases from V and 7 bases from J; junction bases left unmatched: 7. The CDR3 is 16 residues long. DNA for the CDR3: TGTGCCAGCTCACCACCTATGCGGGAGGAAGACGGGGAGCTGTTTTTT. Translated: CASSPPMREEDGELFF.

In this sample, this clonotype turned up once. The DNA for the CDR3 is TGTGCCAGCTCACCACTTTTAAATTCGGAGGCTAGCGGGGATACGCAGTATTTT. This codes for CASSPLLNSEASGDTQYF. The V call is TRBV18, the J call TRBJ2-3; 8 bases agree with TRBD2. The ends lost 1 base at V and 6 bases at J; junction bases unmatched: 15. This CDR3 is 18 amino acids long. Germline V gene data show CDR1 as KGHSH and CDR2 as LQKENI.

The chain couples TRBV9 to TRBJ1-1; D is possibly TRBD1 (5 bases). This CDR3 contains 14 residues. Germline V gives CDR1 SGDLS, CDR2 YYNGEE. Trimming took off 7 bases at V and 3 bases at J, with 16 bases between the two ends. CDR3 sequence: CASGGTTRDTEAFF. The CDR3 region has the DNA TGTGCCAGCGGAGGGACTACTCGGGACACTGAAGCTTTCTTT.

The chain links TRBV30 to TRBJ1-1, with D perhaps matching TRBD1 (6 bases). Germline CDR1 GTSNPN, CDR2 SVGIG (reference sequence). This CDR3 is 15 amino acids long. V was shortened by 3 bases and J by 0 bases, with 14 bases between the two germline ends. The CDR3, as DNA: TGTGCCTGGAGCGGACAGTTCGCCGTGAACACTGAAGCTTTCTTT. Its protein is CAWSGQFAVNTEAFF.

The J gene is TRBJ2-3, the V gene TRBV28; D not resolved. Trimming cost V 4 bases and J 5 bases, with 4 bases left between them. In germline, CDR1 is MDHEN, CDR2 SYDVKM. This CDR3 is 11 amino acids long. The CDR3 loop is CASSWEDTQYF. The CDR3 bases are TGTGCCAGCAGTTGGGAAGATACGCAGTATTTT.